This TCR beta chain was captured in a study of cytomegalovirus exposure and HLA in healthy donors. The table lists this clone with a few counts. Use of 60 Vbeta and 13 Jbeta primers characterized the PCR. The data were produced by immunoSEQ multiplex PCR, yet TCRdb's version contains in-frame clones alone and is incomplete. Seen here are about 150,000 clones, roughly 68% observed once, and the top ten hold about 4.5%. Trimming took 4 bases from V and 7 from J, leaving 17 bases between them. The CDR3 contains 16 residues. Looked up from germline, CDR1 is MNHEY and CDR2 is SVGAGI. The TCR was taken from a man in his sixties in good health and CMV-seronegative. Material: PBMCs. This chain uses TRBV6-5 with TRBJ1-6; D possibly corresponds to TRBD1 (6 bases). The CDR3 bases are TGTGCCAGCAGTTTTCTCGGGGGGCGTAGAAATTCACCCCTCCACTTT. Its protein product is CASSFLGGRRNSPLHF.